This TCR beta chain was recorded in a study of T cell responses to AZD1222 COVID-19 vaccine. The assay was immunoSEQ multiplex PCR, and TCRdb's table has in-frame clones only and misses some. The data show 110,000 or so clones, 80% to 90% seen once. The CDR3 runs 13 residues. Germline lookup yields CDR1 LNHDA and CDR2 SQIVND (reference sequence). After removal of 7 bases from V and 3 bases from J, the junction contained 4 bases not matched to a gene. The study pooled second doses at about 4 or about 12 weeks. On this clone itself: The antigen is not known.

Whole-study results and caveats: In a largely white British group with more females than males, clonal diversity was possibly underestimated. Repertoires were collected only later (after the peak T cell response had occurred). Spike-wide vaccine-associated CD4 TCRs dominated at 160-218 and 743-854.

Sequenced material: peripheral blood, taken 28 days after the second AZD1222 dose. The sequence came from an adult who received the AZD1222 COVID-19 vaccine. The chain combines TRBV19 with TRBJ1-1; 8 nucleotides line up with TRBD1. This CDR3 is CASNLQGDTEAFF. For the CDR3, the DNA is TGTGCCAGTAACCTACAGGGGGACACTGAAGCTTTCTTT.